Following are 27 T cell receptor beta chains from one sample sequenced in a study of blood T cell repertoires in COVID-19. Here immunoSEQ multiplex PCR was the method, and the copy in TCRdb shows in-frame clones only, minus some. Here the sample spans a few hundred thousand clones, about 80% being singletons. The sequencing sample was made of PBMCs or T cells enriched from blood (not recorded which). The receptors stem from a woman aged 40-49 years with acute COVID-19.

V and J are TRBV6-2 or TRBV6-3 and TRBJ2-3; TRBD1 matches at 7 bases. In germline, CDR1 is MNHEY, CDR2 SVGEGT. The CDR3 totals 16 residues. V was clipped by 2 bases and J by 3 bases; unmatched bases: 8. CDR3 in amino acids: CASSYPTGVETDTQYF. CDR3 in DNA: TGTGCCAGCAGTTACCCCACAGGGGTGGAGACAGATACGCAGTATTTT.

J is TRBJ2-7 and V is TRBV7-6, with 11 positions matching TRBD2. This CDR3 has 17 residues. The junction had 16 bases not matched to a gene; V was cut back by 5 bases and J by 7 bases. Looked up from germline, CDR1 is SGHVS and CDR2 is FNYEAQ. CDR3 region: CASSTLLLLAGVNEQYF. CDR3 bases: TGTGCCAGCAGCACCCTGCTTTTACTAGCGGGAGTTAATGAGCAGTACTTC. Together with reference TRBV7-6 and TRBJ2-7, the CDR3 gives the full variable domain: GAGVSQSPRYKVTKRGQDVALRCDPISGHVSLYWYRQALGQGPEFLTYFNYEAQQDKSGLPNDRFSAERPEGSISTLTIQRTEQRDSAMYRCASSTLLLLAGVNEQYFGPGTRLTVT.

The CDR3 nucleotides are TGCGCCAGCAGCTTTACGGGGAGGCAAGAGACCCAGTACTTC. Translated: CASSFTGRQETQYF. The J gene is TRBJ2-5, the V gene TRBV5-1; tentative D call: TRBD2 (6 bases). Germline CDR1 is SGHRS and CDR2 is YFSETQ. The ends were cut back, 2 bases at V and 2 bases at J, with 10 bases in the middle. This CDR3 is 14 amino acids long.

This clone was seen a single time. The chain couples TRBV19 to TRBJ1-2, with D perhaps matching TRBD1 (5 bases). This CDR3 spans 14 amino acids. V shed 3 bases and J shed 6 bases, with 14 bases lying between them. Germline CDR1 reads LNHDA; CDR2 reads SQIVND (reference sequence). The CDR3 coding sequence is TGTGCCAGTAGTATCCTTGCAGGGCAAGATGGCTACACCTTC. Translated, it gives CASSILAGQDGYTF. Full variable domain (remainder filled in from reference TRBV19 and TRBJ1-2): DGGITQSPKYLFRKEGQNVTLSCEQNLNHDAMYWYRQDPGQGLRLIYYSQIVNDFQKGDIAEGYSVSREKKESFPLTVTSAQKNPTAFYLCASSILAGQDGYTFGSGTRLTVV.

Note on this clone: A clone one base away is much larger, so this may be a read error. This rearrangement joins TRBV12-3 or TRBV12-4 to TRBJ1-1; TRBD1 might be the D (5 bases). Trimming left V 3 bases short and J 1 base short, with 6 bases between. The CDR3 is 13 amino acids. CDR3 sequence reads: CASSFDRNTEAFF. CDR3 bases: TGTGCCAGCAGTTTCGACAGGAACACTGAAGCTTTCTTT.

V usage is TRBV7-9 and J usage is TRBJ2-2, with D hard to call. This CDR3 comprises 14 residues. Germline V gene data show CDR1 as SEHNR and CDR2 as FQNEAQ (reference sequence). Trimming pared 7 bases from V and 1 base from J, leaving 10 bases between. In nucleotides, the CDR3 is TGTGCCAGCACCGATCAGGTGAACACCGGGGAGCTGTTTTTT. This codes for CASTDQVNTGELFF.

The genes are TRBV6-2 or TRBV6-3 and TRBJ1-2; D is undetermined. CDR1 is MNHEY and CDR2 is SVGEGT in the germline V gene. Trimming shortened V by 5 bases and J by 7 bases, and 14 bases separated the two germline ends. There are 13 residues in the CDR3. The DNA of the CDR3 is TGTGCCAGCAGTCTCCTACTATCGGCTGGCTACACCTTC. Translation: CASSLLLSAGYTF.

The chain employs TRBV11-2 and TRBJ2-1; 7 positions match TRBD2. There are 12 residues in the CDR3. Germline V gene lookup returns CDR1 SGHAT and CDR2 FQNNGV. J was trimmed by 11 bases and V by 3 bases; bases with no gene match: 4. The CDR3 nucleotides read TGTGCCAGCAGCTTTGCGGGGACTAAGCAGTTCTTC. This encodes CASSFAGTKQFF.

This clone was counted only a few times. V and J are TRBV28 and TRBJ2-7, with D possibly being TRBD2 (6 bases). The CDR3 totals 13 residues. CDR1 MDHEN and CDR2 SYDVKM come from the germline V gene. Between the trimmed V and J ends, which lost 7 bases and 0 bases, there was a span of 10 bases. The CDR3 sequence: CASKEGSSYEQYF. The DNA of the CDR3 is TGTGCCAGCAAGGAGGGATCCTCCTACGAGCAGTACTTC.

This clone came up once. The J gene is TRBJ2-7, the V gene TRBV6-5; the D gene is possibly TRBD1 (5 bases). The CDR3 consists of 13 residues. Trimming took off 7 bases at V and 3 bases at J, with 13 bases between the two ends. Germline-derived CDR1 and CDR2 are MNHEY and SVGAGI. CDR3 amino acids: CASMRTSFYEQYF. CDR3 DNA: TGTGCCAGCATGAGGACAAGCTTCTACGAGCAGTACTTC.

DNA for the CDR3: TGTGCCAGCTCCGTGGGGGGAGGGGGCACTGAAGCTTTCTTT. Protein: CASSVGGGGTEAFF. The V gene is TRBV9, the J gene TRBJ1-1; a weak D match, TRBD1 (6 bases). The V end lost 7 bases, the J end lost 4 bases, and 17 bases lay between the germline ends. The CDR3 sequence is 14 residues long. Germline CDR1 and CDR2: SGDLS and YYNGEE.

CDR3 nucleotide sequence: TGTGCCAGCAGCCAAGAGCGTTCCATTGGAAACACCATATATTTT. Translation: CASSQERSIGNTIYF. The chain employs TRBV4-2 and TRBJ1-3; no firm D call. The CDR3 sequence is 15 residues long. Per germline, CDR1 LGHNA and CDR2 YNFKEQ. The ends were cut back, 0 bases at V and 3 bases at J, with 9 bases in the middle.

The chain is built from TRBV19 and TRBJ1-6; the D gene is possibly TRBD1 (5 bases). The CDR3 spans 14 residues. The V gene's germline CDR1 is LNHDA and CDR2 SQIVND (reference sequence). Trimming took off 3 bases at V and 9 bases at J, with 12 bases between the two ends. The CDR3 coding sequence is TGTGCCAGTAGTATTCAGGGATTGGGTTCACCCCTCCACTTT. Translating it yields CASSIQGLGSPLHF.

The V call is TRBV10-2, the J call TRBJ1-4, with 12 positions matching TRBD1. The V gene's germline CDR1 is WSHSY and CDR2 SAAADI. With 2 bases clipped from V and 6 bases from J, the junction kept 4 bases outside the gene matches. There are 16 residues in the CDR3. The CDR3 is CASSEGTGGWHEKLFF. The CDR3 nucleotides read TGCGCCAGCAGTGAGGGGACAGGGGGCTGGCATGAAAAACTGTTTTTT.

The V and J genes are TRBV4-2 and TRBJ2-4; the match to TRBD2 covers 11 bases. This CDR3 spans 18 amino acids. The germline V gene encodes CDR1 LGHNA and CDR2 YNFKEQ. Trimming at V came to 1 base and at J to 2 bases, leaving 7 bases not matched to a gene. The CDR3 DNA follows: TGTGCCAGCAGCCAAGGGCTAGCGGGAGGTGACCCCAAAAACATTCAGTACTTC. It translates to CASSQGLAGGDPKNIQYF.

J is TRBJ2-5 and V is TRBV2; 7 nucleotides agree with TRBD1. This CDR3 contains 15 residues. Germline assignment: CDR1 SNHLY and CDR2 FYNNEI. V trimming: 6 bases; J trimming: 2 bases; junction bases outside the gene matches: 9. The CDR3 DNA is TGTGCCAGCAGCGCTCGAACAGGGGCTCAAGAGACCCAGTACTTC. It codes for CASSARTGAQETQYF.

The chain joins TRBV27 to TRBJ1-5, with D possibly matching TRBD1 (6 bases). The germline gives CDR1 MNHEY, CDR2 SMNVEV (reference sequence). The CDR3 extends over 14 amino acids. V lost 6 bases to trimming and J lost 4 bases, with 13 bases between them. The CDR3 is CASSKGTPNQPQHF. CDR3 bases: TGTGCCAGCAGCAAAGGGACACCGAATCAGCCCCAGCATTTT.

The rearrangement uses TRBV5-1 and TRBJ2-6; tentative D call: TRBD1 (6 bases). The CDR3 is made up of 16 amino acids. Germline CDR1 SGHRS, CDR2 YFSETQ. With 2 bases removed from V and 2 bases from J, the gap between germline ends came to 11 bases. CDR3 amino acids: CASSFRGLTGANVLTF. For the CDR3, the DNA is TGCGCCAGCAGCTTCAGGGGTCTCACTGGGGCCAACGTCCTGACTTTC.

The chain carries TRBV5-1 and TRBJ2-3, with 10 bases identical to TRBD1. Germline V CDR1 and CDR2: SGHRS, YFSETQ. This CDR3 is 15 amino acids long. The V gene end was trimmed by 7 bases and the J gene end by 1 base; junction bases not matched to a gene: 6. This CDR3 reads CASSGQGLGTDTQYF. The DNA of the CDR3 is TGCGCCAGCTCGGGACAGGGGCTAGGCACAGATACGCAGTATTTT.

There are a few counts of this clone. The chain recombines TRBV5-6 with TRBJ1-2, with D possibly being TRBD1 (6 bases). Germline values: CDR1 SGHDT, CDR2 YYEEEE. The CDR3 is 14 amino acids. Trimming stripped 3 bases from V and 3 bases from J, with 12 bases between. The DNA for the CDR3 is TGTGCCAGCAGCTCGGACAGCAGGGACTATGGCTACACCTTC. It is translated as CASSSDSRDYGYTF.

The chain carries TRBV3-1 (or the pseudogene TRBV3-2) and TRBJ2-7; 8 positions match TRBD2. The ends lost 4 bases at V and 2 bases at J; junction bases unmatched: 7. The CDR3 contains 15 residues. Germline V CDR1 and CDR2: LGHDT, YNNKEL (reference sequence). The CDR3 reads CASSRGGYEPYEQYF. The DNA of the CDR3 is TGTGCCAGCAGCCGCGGGGGGTACGAGCCCTACGAGCAGTACTTC.

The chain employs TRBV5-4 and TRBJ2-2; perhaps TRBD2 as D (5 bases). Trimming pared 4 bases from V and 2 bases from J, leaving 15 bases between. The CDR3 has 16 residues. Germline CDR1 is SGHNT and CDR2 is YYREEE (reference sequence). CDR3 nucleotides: TGTGCCAGCAGCCCAACTCTAGCCCAAAACACCGGGGAGCTGTTTTTT. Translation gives CASSPTLAQNTGELFF.

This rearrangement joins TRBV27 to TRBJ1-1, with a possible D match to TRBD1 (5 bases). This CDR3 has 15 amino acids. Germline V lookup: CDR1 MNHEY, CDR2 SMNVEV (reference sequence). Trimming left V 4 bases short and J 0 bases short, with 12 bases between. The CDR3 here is CASSSGQAMNTEAFF. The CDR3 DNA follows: TGTGCCAGCAGTTCCGGACAAGCTATGAACACTGAAGCTTTCTTT.

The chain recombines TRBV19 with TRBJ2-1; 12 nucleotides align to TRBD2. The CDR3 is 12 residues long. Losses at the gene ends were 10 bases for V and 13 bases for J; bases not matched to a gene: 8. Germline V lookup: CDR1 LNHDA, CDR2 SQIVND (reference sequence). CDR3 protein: CATSGTSGYQFF. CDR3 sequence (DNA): TGTGCCACTTCCGGGACTAGCGGGTATCAGTTCTTC. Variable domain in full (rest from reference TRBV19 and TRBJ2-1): DGGITQSPKYLFRKEGQNVTLSCEQNLNHDAMYWYRQDPGQGLRLIYYSQIVNDFQKGDIAEGYSVSREKKESFPLTVTSAQKNPTAFYLCATSGTSGYQFFGPGTRLTVL.

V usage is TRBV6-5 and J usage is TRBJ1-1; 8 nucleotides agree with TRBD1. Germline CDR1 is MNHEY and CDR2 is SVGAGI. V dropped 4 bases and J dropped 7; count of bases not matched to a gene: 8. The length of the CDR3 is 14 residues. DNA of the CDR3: TGTGCCAGCAGTTCTAAAGGGACAGGCGTTGAAGCTTTCTTT. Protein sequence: CASSSKGTGVEAFF.

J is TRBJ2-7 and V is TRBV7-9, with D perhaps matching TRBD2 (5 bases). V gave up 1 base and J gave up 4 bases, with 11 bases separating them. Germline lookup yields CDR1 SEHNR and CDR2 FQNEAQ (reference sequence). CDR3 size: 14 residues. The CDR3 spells CASSLGRSTYEQYF. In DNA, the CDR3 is TGTGCCAGCAGCTTAGGGAGGTCCACTTACGAGCAGTACTTC.

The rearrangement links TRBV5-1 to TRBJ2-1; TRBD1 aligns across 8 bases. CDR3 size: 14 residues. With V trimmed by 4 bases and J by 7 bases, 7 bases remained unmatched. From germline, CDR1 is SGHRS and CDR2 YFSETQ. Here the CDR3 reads CASSRGQADNEQFF. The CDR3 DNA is TGCGCCAGCAGCCGGGGACAGGCGGATAATGAGCAGTTCTTC.